This passage covers 23 T cell receptor beta chains from one sample sequenced in a study of shared clonotypes between healthy human individuals. Assay: immunoSEQ multiplex PCR; the TCRdb copy retains only in-frame clones and omits some. The sample comprises some 2 million clones, over 85% of which are singletons, and roughly 1% rests with the top ten. Positively selected for CCR7, the CD45RO-negative cells used as naive CD8 cells excluded terminally differentiated effector memory CD45RA+ cells. The source material was naive CD8+ T cells sorted from blood. These receptor sequences come from a man aged 18 to 35 in good health.

The chain carries TRBV21-1 and TRBJ1-2. TRBV21-1 is a known pseudogene. CDR3 length equals 14 residues. CDR3 in amino acids: CASSKAPPSRGYTF. The DNA for the CDR3 is TGTGCCAGCAGCAAAGCCCCCCCATCGAGAGGCTACACCTTC.

V is TRBV10-2 and J is TRBJ1-1, with a tentative D call TRBD1 (6 bases). The V gene's germline CDR1 is WSHSY and CDR2 SAAADI. The CDR3 spans 13 residues. Trimming pared 8 bases from V and 0 bases from J, leaving 10 bases between. CDR3 DNA: TGCGCCAGCCGGGACACCATGAACACTGAAGCTTTCTTT. This codes for CASRDTMNTEAFF.

In the case of this clone: The sample carries other DNA sequences with the same CDR3. V is TRBV27 and J is TRBJ2-5, with 7 positions matching TRBD2. Germline lookup yields CDR1 MNHEY and CDR2 SMNVEV (reference sequence). The junction had 2 bases not matched to a gene; V was cut back by 2 bases and J by 5 bases. The CDR3 contains 13 residues. The CDR3 reads CASSLLGGETQYF. The CDR3 coding sequence is TGTGCCAGCAGTTTACTGGGAGGGGAGACCCAGTACTTC.

J is TRBJ2-1 and V is TRBV7-9; a weak D match, TRBD2 (7 bases). Germline CDR1 SEHNR, CDR2 FQNEAQ (reference sequence). The CDR3 is 15 residues long. Trimming shortened V by 1 base and J by 8 bases, and 15 bases separated the two germline ends. The DNA of the CDR3 is TGTGCCAGCAGCTTAGGAGGGGGACTACTGGATGAGCAGTTCTTC. As protein: CASSLGGGLLDEQFF.

The chain recombines TRBV7-6 with TRBJ1-4; D unclear. The V end lost 5 bases, the J end lost 4 bases, and 11 bases lay between the germline ends. The CDR3 is 14 amino acids. Germline V CDR1 and CDR2: SGHVS, FNYEAQ. This CDR3 reads CASSVHALNEKLFF. The DNA of the CDR3 is TGTGCCAGCAGCGTACACGCCCTTAATGAAAAACTGTTTTTT.

The CDR3 loop reads CASSVRGVKQETQYF. The CDR3 DNA reads TGTGCCAGCAGCGTAAGGGGGGTGAAGCAAGAGACCCAGTACTTC. The rearrangement links TRBV9 to TRBJ2-5; tentatively, D is TRBD1 or TRBD2 (6 bases each). This CDR3 contains 15 residues. The V end lost 1 base, the J end lost 2 bases, and 12 bases lay between the germline ends. Germline lookup yields CDR1 SGDLS and CDR2 YYNGEE.

CDR3 sequence reads: CASSPTSGDQETQYF. CDR3 nucleotides: TGTGCCAGCAGCCCGACTAGCGGGGACCAAGAGACCCAGTACTTC. J is TRBJ2-5 and V is TRBV7-9; 11 bases match TRBD2. V dropped 5 bases and J dropped 0; count of bases not matched to a gene: 2. Germline V gene data show CDR1 as SEHNR and CDR2 as FQNEAQ (reference sequence). The CDR3 has 15 amino acids. Full variable domain (outside the CDR3, taken from reference TRBV7-9 and TRBJ2-5): DTGVSQNPRHKITKRGQNVTFRCDPISEHNRLYWYRQTLGQGPEFLTYFQNEAQLEKSRLLSDRFSAERPKGSFSTLEIQRTEQGDSAMYLCASSPTSGDQETQYFGPGTRLLVL.

The chain combines TRBV29-1 with TRBJ2-1; no clear D. Trimming removed 3 bases at V and 10 bases at J, with 10 bases between. Looked up from germline, CDR1 is SQVTM and CDR2 is ANQGSEA. This CDR3 spans 11 amino acids. The CDR3 is CSVDPAGEQFF. The CDR3, as DNA: TGCAGCGTTGATCCGGCCGGCGAGCAGTTCTTC.

The chain couples TRBV28 to TRBJ2-2; a weak D match, TRBD1 (5 bases). The germline gives CDR1 MDHEN, CDR2 SYDVKM. The CDR3 runs 16 residues. V was clipped by 5 bases and J by 1 base, with 14 bases between them. In nucleotides, the CDR3 is TGTGCCAGCAGTGCCCGTGCAGGGAAGAACACCGGGGAGCTGTTTTTT. Its translation: CASSARAGKNTGELFF.

The V call is TRBV29-1, the J call TRBJ2-7; 7 bases map to TRBD2. The germline gives CDR1 SQVTM, CDR2 ANQGSEA. V trimming: 4 bases; J trimming: 4 bases; junction bases outside the gene matches: 7. CDR3 length equals 13 residues. The DNA of the CDR3 is TGCAGCGTTGTTCTAGCGGACACTTACGAGCAGTACTTC. It codes for CSVVLADTYEQYF.

V is TRBV28 and J is TRBJ2-1; D is perhaps TRBD1 (5 bases). The CDR3 extends over 13 amino acids. Trimming shortened V by 6 bases and J by 2 bases, and 8 bases separated the two germline ends. Germline CDR1 MDHEN, CDR2 SYDVKM. The CDR3 nucleotides are TGTGCCAGCAGCCTGGGGCCCTACAATGAGCAGTTCTTC. Protein product: CASSLGPYNEQFF. Drawing the rest from reference TRBV28 and TRBJ2-1, the complete variable domain is DVKVTQSSRYLVKRTGEKVFLECVQDMDHENMFWYRQDPGLGLRLIYFSYDVKMKEKGDIPEGYSVSREKKERFSLILESASTNQTSMYLCASSLGPYNEQFFGPGTRLTVL.

J is TRBJ2-5 and V is TRBV19; TRBD2 matches at 8 bases. The CDR3 spans 18 residues. Germline CDR1 LNHDA, CDR2 SQIVND (reference sequence). V was pared by 3 bases and J by 1 base, with 13 bases of the junction left unmatched. CDR3 sequence (DNA): TGTGCCAGTAGTATTTCTTGGGTGAGCGGGAGAAGCCAAGAGACCCAGTACTTC. Translating it yields CASSISWVSGRSQETQYF.

Comments on this clone: Other DNA sequences in the same sample also yield this CDR3. The V and J genes are TRBV9 and TRBJ2-2, with 12 bases identical to TRBD2. This CDR3 spans 16 amino acids. V lost 3 bases to trimming and J lost 3 bases; unmatched junction nucleotides: 3. Germline V CDR1 and CDR2: SGDLS, YYNGEE. CDR3 sequence: CASSAGLAGYTGELFF. As DNA, the CDR3 is TGTGCCAGCAGCGCCGGACTAGCGGGGTACACCGGGGAGCTGTTTTTT.

In the case of this clone: The junction does not match germline at one end; this may be a read error. V gene TRBV4-1 combines with J gene TRBJ1-1; D possibly corresponds to TRBD1 (6 bases). Germline CDR1 reads MGHRA; CDR2 reads YSYEKL. The CDR3 loop spans 16 amino acids. CDR3 sequence (DNA): TGCGCCAGCAGTCAAGTTTCGGGACACTTGAACACTGAAGCTTTCTTT. It translates to CASSQVSGHLNTEAFF.

The rearrangement joins TRBV9 to TRBJ1-1; D ambiguous. The V end lost 1 base, the J end lost 0 bases, and 13 bases lay between the germline ends. The CDR3 length is 16 residues. The germline V gene has CDR1 SGDLS and CDR2 YYNGEE. The DNA of the CDR3 is TGTGCCAGCAGCGTAAGTCACGTGTCCATGAACACTGAAGCTTTCTTT. This encodes CASSVSHVSMNTEAFF. Together with reference TRBV9 and TRBJ1-1, the CDR3 gives the full variable domain: DSGVTQTPKHLITATGQRVTLRCSPRSGDLSVYWYQQSLDQGLQFLIQYYNGEERAKGNILERFSAQQFPDLHSELNLSSLELGDSALYFCASSVSHVSMNTEAFFGQGTRLTVV.

The chain recombines TRBV9 with TRBJ2-3, with 8 bases identical to TRBD2. J gave up 6 bases and V 3 bases, and 9 bases lay outside the gene matches. Germline CDR1 and CDR2: SGDLS and YYNGEE. The CDR3 sequence is 15 residues long. The CDR3 loop is CASSGGSGAWDTQYF. In DNA, the CDR3 is TGTGCCAGCAGCGGAGGTAGCGGGGCCTGGGATACGCAGTATTTT.

The V call is TRBV7-9, the J call TRBJ1-2; 7 nucleotides align to TRBD1. After removal of 6 bases from V and 6 bases from J, the junction contained 10 bases not matched to a gene. From germline, CDR1 is SEHNR and CDR2 FQNEAQ (reference sequence). The CDR3 contains 14 residues. The CDR3 DNA is TGTGCCAGCAGGGGACAGACACTTCGTCATGGCTACACCTTC. Its protein product is CASRGQTLRHGYTF.

The chain is built from TRBV5-1 and TRBJ1-2, with 10 bases fitting TRBD1. The length of the CDR3 is 16 residues. Germline trimming cut 3 bases from V and 5 bases from J; bases unmatched to any gene: 10. CDR1 and CDR2 from the germline V gene are SGHRS and YFSETQ. This chain's CDR3 is CASSSSGTGVTYGYTF. CDR3 in DNA: TGCGCCAGCAGCTCCTCCGGGACAGGGGTGACTTATGGCTACACCTTC.

V gene TRBV4-1 combines with J gene TRBJ1-6; 7 nucleotides line up with TRBD1. This CDR3 spans 16 amino acids. The ends lost 2 bases at V and 4 bases at J; junction bases unmatched: 5. Germline CDR1 reads MGHRA; CDR2 reads YSYEKL. The chain's CDR3 is CASSQRTGDYNSPLHF. As DNA, the CDR3 is TGCGCCAGCAGCCAAAGAACAGGGGATTATAATTCACCCCTCCACTTT.

J is TRBJ1-6 and V is TRBV10-3; 8 bases align to TRBD1. Germline V lookup: CDR1 ENHRY, CDR2 SYGVKD. CDR3 length equals 14 residues. V was clipped by 0 bases and J by 10 bases; unmatched bases: 2. The DNA for the CDR3 is TGTGCCATCAGTGAGTCGACAGGGGCCTCACCCCTCCACTTT. Translation gives CAISESTGASPLHF.

This rearrangement joins TRBV25-1 to TRBJ1-1; D possibly corresponds to TRBD1 (5 bases). The CDR3 consists of 15 residues. CDR1 and CDR2 (germline): MGHDK, SYGVNS. V dropped 1 base and J dropped 0 bases, with 9 bases sitting between them. CDR3 bases: TGTGCCAGCAGTGAATCAGACAGCCTGAACACTGAAGCTTTCTTT. Its translation is CASSESDSLNTEAFF.

Concerning this clone: Other nucleotide sequences in the sample specify the same CDR3. The V gene is TRBV2, the J gene TRBJ2-1; TRBD1 matches at 7 bases. The CDR3 has 14 residues. Germline V gene data show CDR1 as SNHLY and CDR2 as FYNNEI. V was clipped by 5 bases and J by 2 bases; unmatched bases: 3. CDR3 in DNA: TGTGCCAGCAGTCGACAGGGAGCCTACAATGAGCAGTTCTTC. Amino acids: CASSRQGAYNEQFF.

This clone was counted once. The V call is TRBV10-3, the J call TRBJ2-2; D gene uncertain. The V end was cut by 4 bases, the J end by 7 bases, with 10 bases between. The length of the CDR3 is 13 residues. Germline V CDR1 and CDR2: ENHRY, SYGVKD. CDR3 nucleotides: TGTGCCATCAGTGTTTCGGTCGACGGGGAGCTGTTTTTT. This gives the protein CAISVSVDGELFF.